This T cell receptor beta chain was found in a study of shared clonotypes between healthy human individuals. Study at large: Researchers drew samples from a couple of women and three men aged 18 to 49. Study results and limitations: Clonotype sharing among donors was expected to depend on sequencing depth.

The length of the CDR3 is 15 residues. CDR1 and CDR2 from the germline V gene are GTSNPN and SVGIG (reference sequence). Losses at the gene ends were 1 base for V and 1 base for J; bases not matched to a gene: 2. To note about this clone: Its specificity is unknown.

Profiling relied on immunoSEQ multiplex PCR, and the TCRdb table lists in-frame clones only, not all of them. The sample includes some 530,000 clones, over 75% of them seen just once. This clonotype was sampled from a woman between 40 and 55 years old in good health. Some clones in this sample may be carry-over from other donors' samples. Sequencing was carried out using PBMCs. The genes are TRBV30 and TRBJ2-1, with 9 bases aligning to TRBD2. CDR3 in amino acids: CAWSAAGGSYNEQFF. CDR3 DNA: TGTGCCTGGAGTGCGGCGGGGGGGTCCTACAATGAGCAGTTCTTC.